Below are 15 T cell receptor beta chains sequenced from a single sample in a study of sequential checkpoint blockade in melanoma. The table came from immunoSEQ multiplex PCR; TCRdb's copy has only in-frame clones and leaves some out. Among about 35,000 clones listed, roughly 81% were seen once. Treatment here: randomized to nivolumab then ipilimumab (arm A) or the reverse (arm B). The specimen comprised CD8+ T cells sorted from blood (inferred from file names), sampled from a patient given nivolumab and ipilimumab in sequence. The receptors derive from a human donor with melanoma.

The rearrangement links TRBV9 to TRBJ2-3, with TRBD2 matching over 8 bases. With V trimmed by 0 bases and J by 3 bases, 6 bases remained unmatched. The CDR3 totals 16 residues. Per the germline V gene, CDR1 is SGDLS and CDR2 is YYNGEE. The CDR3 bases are TGTGCCAGCAGCGTAGTCCCTAGCGGGCCAACAGATACGCAGTATTTT. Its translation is CASSVVPSGPTDTQYF.

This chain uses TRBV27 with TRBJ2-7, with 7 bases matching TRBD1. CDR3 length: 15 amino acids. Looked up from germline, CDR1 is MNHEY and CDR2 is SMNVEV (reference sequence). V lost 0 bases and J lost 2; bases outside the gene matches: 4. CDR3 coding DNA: TGTGCCAGCAGTTTATCGATTGACAGGGCCTACGAGCAGTACTTC. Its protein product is CASSLSIDRAYEQYF.

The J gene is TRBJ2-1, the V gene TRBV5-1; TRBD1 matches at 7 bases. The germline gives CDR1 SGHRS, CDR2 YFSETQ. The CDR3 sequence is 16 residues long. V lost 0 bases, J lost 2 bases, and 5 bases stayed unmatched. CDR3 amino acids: CASSLGGQWAYNEQFF. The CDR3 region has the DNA TGCGCCAGCAGCTTGGGGGGACAGTGGGCCTACAATGAGCAGTTCTTC.

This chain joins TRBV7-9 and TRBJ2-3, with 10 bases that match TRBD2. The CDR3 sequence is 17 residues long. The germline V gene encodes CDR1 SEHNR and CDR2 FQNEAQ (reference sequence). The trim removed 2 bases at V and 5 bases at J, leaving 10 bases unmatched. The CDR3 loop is CASSLSRLAGVGDTQYF. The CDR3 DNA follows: TGTGCCAGCAGCTTAAGTAGGCTAGCGGGAGTGGGAGATACGCAGTATTTT.

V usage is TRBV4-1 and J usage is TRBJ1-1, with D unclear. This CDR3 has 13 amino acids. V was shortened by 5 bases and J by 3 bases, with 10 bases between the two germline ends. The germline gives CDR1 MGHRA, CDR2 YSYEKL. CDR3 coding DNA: TGCGCCAGCAGCTCACCAACGGACACTGAAGCTTTCTTT. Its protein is CASSSPTDTEAFF.

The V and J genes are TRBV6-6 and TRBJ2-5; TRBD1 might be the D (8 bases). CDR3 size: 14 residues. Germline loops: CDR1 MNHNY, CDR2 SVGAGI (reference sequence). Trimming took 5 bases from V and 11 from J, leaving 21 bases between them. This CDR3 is CASSATGGAGEQYF. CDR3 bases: TGTGCCAGCAGTGCAACAGGGGGGGCGGGTGAGCAGTACTTC.

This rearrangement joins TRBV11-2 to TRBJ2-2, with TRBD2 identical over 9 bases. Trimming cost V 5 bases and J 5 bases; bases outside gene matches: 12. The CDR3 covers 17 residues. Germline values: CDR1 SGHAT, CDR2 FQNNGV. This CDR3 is CASSGMATSGWTGELFF. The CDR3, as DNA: TGTGCCAGCAGCGGAATGGCGACTAGCGGTTGGACCGGGGAGCTGTTTTTT.

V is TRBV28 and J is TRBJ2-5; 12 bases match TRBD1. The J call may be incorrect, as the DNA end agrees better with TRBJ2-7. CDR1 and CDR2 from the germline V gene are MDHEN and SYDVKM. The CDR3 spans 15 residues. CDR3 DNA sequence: TGTGCCAGCAGTTTGGGGACAGGGGGCTTCTACGAGCAGTACTTC. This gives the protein CASSLGTGGFYEQYF.

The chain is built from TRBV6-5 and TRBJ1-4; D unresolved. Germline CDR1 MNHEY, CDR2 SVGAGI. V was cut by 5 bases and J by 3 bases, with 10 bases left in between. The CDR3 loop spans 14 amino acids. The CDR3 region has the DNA TGTGCCAGCAGTGACGAGGGCCCTAATGAAAAACTGTTTTTT. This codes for CASSDEGPNEKLFF.

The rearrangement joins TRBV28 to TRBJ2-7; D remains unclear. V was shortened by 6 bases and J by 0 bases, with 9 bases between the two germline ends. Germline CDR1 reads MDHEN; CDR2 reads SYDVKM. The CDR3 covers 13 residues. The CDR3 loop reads CASRMTPSYEQYF. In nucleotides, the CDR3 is TGTGCCAGCAGGATGACACCCTCCTACGAGCAGTACTTC. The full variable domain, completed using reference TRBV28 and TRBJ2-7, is DVKVTQSSRYLVKRTGEKVFLECVQDMDHENMFWYRQDPGLGLRLIYFSYDVKMKEKGDIPEGYSVSREKKERFSLILESASTNQTSMYLCASRMTPSYEQYFGPGTRLTVT.

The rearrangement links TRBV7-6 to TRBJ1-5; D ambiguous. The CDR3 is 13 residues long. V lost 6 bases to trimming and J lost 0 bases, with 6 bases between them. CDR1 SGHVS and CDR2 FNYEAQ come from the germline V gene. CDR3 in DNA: TGTGCCAGCAGTAAAAATAGCAATCAGCCCCAGCATTTT. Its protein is CASSKNSNQPQHF.

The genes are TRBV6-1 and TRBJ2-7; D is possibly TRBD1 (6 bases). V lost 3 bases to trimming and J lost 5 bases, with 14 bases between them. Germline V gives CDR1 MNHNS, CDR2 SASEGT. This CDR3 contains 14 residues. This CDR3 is CASSEFQGTHEQYF. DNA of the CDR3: TGTGCCAGCAGTGAGTTTCAGGGGACCCACGAGCAGTACTTC.

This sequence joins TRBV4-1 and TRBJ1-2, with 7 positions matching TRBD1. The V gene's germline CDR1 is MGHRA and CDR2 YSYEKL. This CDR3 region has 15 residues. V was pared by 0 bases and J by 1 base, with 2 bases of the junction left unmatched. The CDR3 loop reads CASSQDAGGNYGYTF. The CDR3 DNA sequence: TGCGCCAGCAGCCAAGATGCAGGGGGTAACTATGGCTACACCTTC.

Written as DNA, the CDR3 is TGTGCCAGCAGTTTAATCATATGGACAGGGGGCACGTACGAGCAGTACTTC. It encodes CASSLIIWTGGTYEQYF. The genes are TRBV28 and TRBJ2-7, with 11 bases identical to TRBD1. The CDR3 covers 17 residues. Germline loops: CDR1 MDHEN, CDR2 SYDVKM. V gave up 2 bases and J gave up 4 bases; unmatched junction bases: 10.

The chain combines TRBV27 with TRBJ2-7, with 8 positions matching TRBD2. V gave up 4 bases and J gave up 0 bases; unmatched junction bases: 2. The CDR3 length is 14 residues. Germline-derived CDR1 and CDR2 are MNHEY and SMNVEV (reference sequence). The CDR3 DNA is TGTGCCAGCAGTTCGGGGGGGAGCTCCTACGAGCAGTACTTC. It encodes CASSSGGSSYEQYF.